The following is a T cell receptor beta chain sequence with its context. The clone's antigen remains unknown. One junction end does not reproduce the germline sequence, and a read error may be involved. This sample is part of a study of cytomegalovirus exposure and HLA in healthy donors (dated 2017 in TCRdb). Context from the whole study: An earlier analysis of about 560 of the donors reported 276 Gb of sequence data and about 120 million unique TCR beta sequences obtained from 150 million to 200 million T cells. Around 320 gigabases of sequencing data and tens of millions of unique TCR sequences were included in an early release covering under 650 HLA-typed donors. Among the roughly 410 genotyped donors, around 81% belonged to the genetic ancestry cluster associated with self-reported Caucasian donors. The aim of the study was to test whether cataloging public T cell receptors could identify signatures of past pathogen exposure. The study profiled the T cell repertoires of some 610 subjects by immunosequencing and related them to cytomegalovirus serostatus. A separate validation cohort of roughly 130 different subjects was used in addition to the 666-subject first cohort. To predict cytomegalovirus infection status, the study brought together high-throughput TCR immunosequencing, statistical association of individual TCRs with disease status, and machine learning. In a later analysis, previously published TCR beta repertoires from 550 to 700 donors were re-analyzed and high-resolution HLA genotyping was added so that TCR occurrence patterns could be studied. Rather than drawing on any new phenotypic data, the later analysis identified candidate immune exposures from TCR beta sequences and the way those sequences occurred across donors. In an earlier analysis of 587 of the donors, high-throughput TCR beta sequencing was used to judge whether each TCR beta V gene segment behaved as functional or pseudogenic. Donor age, sex, ethnicity and CMV serostatus were collected together with the repertoire data. Genome-wide SNP genotypes for about 60% of the 666 donors were used in a later genetic analysis, which treated that subset as a discovery cohort. All discovery cohort repertoires had been generated using a single sequencing platform. Class I and class II HLA loci were covered by the typing at four-digit resolution. The number of typed donors differed by locus: about 620-630 for A, B, C, DRB1 and DQB1; approximately 520 for DQA1; 606 for DPA1; and roughly 450 for DPB1. About five DR-DQ haplotypes were handled as single units for association and clustering, since linkage in the cohort was strong. On average, roughly 250,000 unique TCR beta nucleotide sequences were sequenced per donor among several hundred genotyped donors of the cohort, with roughly 19% of those sequences being non-productive.

In total, roughly 670 healthy bone marrow donors made up the cohort. At the time of sampling, every cohort member was nominally healthy, though immune exposures that went unrecorded were likely present. The donor tested CMV seropositive, placing the donor among the 250 to 350 seropositive members of the cohort. Every donor gave a peripheral blood sample, and the peripheral blood mononuclear cells from that sample were used for TCR beta sequencing. The Qiagen DNeasy Blood Extraction Kit was used to extract genomic DNA from the blood cell samples. Library method: the immunoSEQ multiplex PCR assay. A mixture of 60 forward primers for TCR Vbeta segments and 13 reverse primers for TCR Jbeta segments was used in the multiplex PCR. A multiplex PCR assay on genomic DNA amplified the CDR3 region of rearranged TCR beta genes. The amplified TCR beta libraries were sequenced on the Illumina HiSeq System as 87-base-pair reads. The authors processed their data as follows. A later analysis tallied 80 million to 95 million unique TCR beta chains across the 666 repertoires, and some 10 million of those chains were shared by two or more donors. To remove PCR and sequencing errors, raw reads were error-corrected and collapsed into unique sequences using a nearest-neighbor algorithm that merged closely related sequences. CDR3 sequences were aligned to IMGT reference sequences to assign V, D and J gene segments. Each retained sequence needed at least a six-nucleotide match to both a V gene segment and a J gene segment. A rearrangement was called productive if the CDR3 had no stop codons and remained in frame with V and J, and every other rearrangement was called non-productive. Following IMGT convention, CDR3 was defined as the stretch from the second conserved V-encoded cysteine up to the conserved J-encoded phenylalanine. Sequences without an unambiguous match to a single V gene segment were excluded from the earlier analysis of over 500 of the donors. An earlier analysis of roughly 590 of the donors called V segments functional above 56.7% productive rearrangements and segregating when the between-donor standard deviation exceeded 5%. A statistical classification framework was built for diagnosing cytomegalovirus status from the catalog of TCR beta chain sequences. V and J gene assignment, in a later analysis, came from comparing TCR nucleotide sequences with IMGT/GENE-DB human TR gene sequences. A later analysis assigned CDR3 sequences and most-parsimonious VDJ recombination scenarios with the TCRdist pipeline. In a later analysis, each TCR beta chain was defined by its CDR3 amino acid sequence together with its V-gene family, and reads without a unique V-gene family were excluded. As a way to deal with suspected cross-contamination and a sequencing artifact, a later analysis dropped hundreds of nucleotide sequences that were highly shared and had low generation probability. In a later analysis, a clonal expansion index was calculated for each public chain from normalized within-repertoire ranks of inferred template counts. In a later analysis, generation probabilities were computed using a VDJ recombination model fitted to out-of-frame rearrangements, and the results were checked against IGoR. In a later analysis, hypergeometric tests were used to score TCR-TCR, TCR-HLA and TCR-CMV co-occurrence, with a repertoire-size bias correction applied to TCR pairs. To estimate false discovery rates, a later analysis permuted the HLA or CMV assignments 20 times. In a later analysis, co-occurring TCRs were grouped using DBSCAN, with TCRdist sequence similarity added in when clustering inside HLA-allele-positive subsets. For co-occurrence clustering, repertoires with fewer than 30,000 or more than 120,000 public chains were excluded, along with five repertoires with anomalous nucleotide sharing. The source is immuneACCESS, and TCRdb retained only in-frame sequences with V and J called. Part of the clones is not carried over; for the studies checked, unresolved V genes explain less than half of this, and the remainder is unexplained. V, J and clone size derive from that table, while D and trimming were established from the DNA sequence. The sample table holds about 120,000 clones, of which roughly 78% were seen once. Clones ranked in the top ten supply about 3.3% of the sample.

The CDR3, from cysteine to phenylalanine, totals 16 residues. Only the CDR3 part of the read is kept: 48 bases, read in frame from the first base. The paper's findings and limits, for the study overall: When HLA alleles, especially DR and DQ, strongly co-occurred, attributing TCR associations to individual alleles was difficult. The study gave a list of 150 to 200 TCR beta chains associated with cytomegalovirus. Correlated functional status among segregating V segments might reflect linkage disequilibrium, but an unknown experimental factor could not be ruled out. The only immune exposure information available for the cohort was CMV serostatus. According to a later analysis, parvovirus B19, influenza, CMV and Epstein-Barr virus appeared linked to several top co-occurrence clusters. The sequencing pipeline was judged likely to have produced a cluster of highly shared sequence variants as a technical artifact. Broadly in line with IMGT annotations, most TCR beta V segments showed up in productive rearrangements about 90% or about 30% of the time in an earlier analysis of 587 of the donors. Compared with the approximately 710-donor mean, donors in an Asian-associated ancestry cluster had fewer N-insertions in productive TCRs, according to a later genetic analysis. A later analysis found that HLA-associated TCR beta chains were more clonally expanded and had lower generation probabilities than equally common non-associated chains. In this cohort, only TCR beta chains were sequenced, and detectable features were limited by the absence of alpha or paired-chain data. Most CMV-associated TCR beta chains appeared to be HLA-restricted in a later analysis, and the HLA associations seemed to be driven largely by CMV exposure. In a later analysis, 15,000 to 20,000 TCR beta sequences were associated with specific HLA alleles at a false discovery rate of 0.05. In vitro tests confirmed that a few of the cytomegalovirus-associated TCR beta chains recognize cytomegalovirus antigens. Most TCR sequences were seen in very few donors, while some public TCRs were found in many individuals. A further reported finding was that TCR beta sequences accurately predicted the HLA-A and HLA-B alleles for most subjects in the first cohort. In both the original and validation cohorts, the classifier was reported to diagnose cytomegalovirus status with high specificity and sensitivity. Roughly uniform sequencing depth across donors was assumed in presence/absence analyses, although this assumption may not hold. Because counts were too low, about 17 rarely observed V segments, including chromosome 9 orphons, were excluded from the earlier analysis of 587 of the donors. Because some donors lacked HLA typing at each locus, the association tests relied only on the typed subset. Some IMGT-functional V segments, including TRBV6-2 and TRBV6-3, could not be told apart with the 87-base-pair reads, so those segments were excluded. In a later analysis, TCR association rates were found to vary across HLA loci, with the most associated TCRs seen for DRB1 alleles and the fewest for HLA-C alleles. In a later genetic analysis, a missense DCLRE1C variant was associated with V-gene and J-gene trimming of TCR beta chains, and the association was replicated in an independent cohort. It was suggested by the authors that the approach could potentially be generalized to other disease states and immunological phenotypes.

The sample comprised PBMCs. Recombination joined TRBV23-1 with TRBJ1-3; the D gene cannot be named for sure. TRBV23-1 is an ORF; its function is uncertain. The receptor's source is a woman aged 25-40 years in good health and CMV-seropositive. In nucleotides, the sequence is TGCGCCAGCAGTCAATCCCGGGTCCCTTCTGGAACCACCATATATTTT. This encodes CASSQSRVPSGTTIYF.